These 10 T cell receptor beta chains originate from one sample sequenced in a study of blood T cell repertoires in COVID-19. Assay used: immunoSEQ multiplex PCR; TCRdb lists only in-frame clones, some missing. Of approximately 180,000 clones in the sample, nearly 90% were seen once. Sequencing was done on a sample of PBMCs or T cells enriched from blood (not recorded which). These receptors originate from a middle-aged woman with acute COVID-19.

In its sample, this clone was seen a few times. The CDR3 nucleotides are TGTGCCAGCAGCCGCCGGGACAGTAAAGATAGCAATCAGCCCCAGCATTTT. Translating gives CASSRRDSKDSNQPQHF. The chain couples TRBV6-2 or TRBV6-3 to TRBJ1-5; 7 positions match TRBD1. V lost 6 bases and J lost 0; bases outside the gene matches: 11. The CDR3 contains 17 residues. Germline assignment: CDR1 MNHEY and CDR2 SVGEGT.

The chain's CDR3 is CASSIDGLLNTEAFF. DNA for the CDR3: TGTGCCAGTAGTATAGATGGACTGCTGAACACTGAAGCTTTCTTT. The chain employs TRBV19 and TRBJ1-1; no clear D. Germline CDR1 reads LNHDA; CDR2 reads SQIVND (reference sequence). The CDR3 runs 15 residues. The V and J ends lost 0 bases and 0 bases respectively, with 8 bases between them.

The table lists this clone with a count of one. The V and J genes are TRBV18 and TRBJ2-1, with 13 bases identical to TRBD2. Germline CDR1 is KGHSH and CDR2 is LQKENI. The ends lost 4 bases at V and 7 bases at J; junction bases unmatched: 7. The CDR3 runs 16 residues. Here the CDR3 reads CASSRRTSGSSNEQFF. DNA for the CDR3: TGTGCCAGCTCACGGAGGACTAGCGGGAGTAGTAATGAGCAGTTCTTC.

The chain couples TRBV12-3 or TRBV12-4 to TRBJ1-1; D might be TRBD1 (5 bases). The CDR3 sequence is 13 residues long. The V gene lost 7 bases and the J gene lost 5 bases, with 14 bases spanning the gap. CDR3 sequence: CASNLAQGTEAFF. The CDR3, as DNA: TGTGCCAGCAACCTTGCTCAGGGTACTGAAGCTTTCTTT.

The CDR3 loop is CASSLSGTGTSPLHF. The CDR3 nucleotides are TGTGCCAGCAGTTTATCAGGGACAGGGACATCACCCCTCCACTTT. The rearrangement uses TRBV27 and TRBJ1-6, with TRBD1 matching 9 bases. V lost 0 bases and J lost 10; bases outside the gene matches: 4. CDR1 MNHEY and CDR2 SMNVEV come from the germline V gene (reference sequence). The CDR3 length is 15 residues.

The J gene is TRBJ1-2, the V gene TRBV28, with TRBD1 as a possible D gene (6 bases). Trimming removed 5 bases at V and 5 bases at J, with 15 bases between. The CDR3 contains 14 residues. CDR1 is MDHEN and CDR2 is SYDVKM in the germline V gene. CDR3 protein: CASSPPGQRYGYTF. In nucleotides, the CDR3 is TGTGCCAGCAGTCCCCCAGGACAGAGATATGGCTACACCTTC.

The V gene is TRBV24-1, the J gene TRBJ2-3; 11 positions match TRBD1. V gave up 4 bases and J gave up 3 bases; unmatched junction bases: 5. Germline CDR1 and CDR2: KGHDR and SFDVKD. This CDR3 is built from 16 residues. The CDR3 spells CATSELGDRGTDTQYF. The CDR3 DNA reads as TGTGCCACCAGTGAACTTGGGGACAGGGGGACAGATACGCAGTATTTT.

The chain uses TRBV6-5 and TRBJ2-7; 9 bases are a match to TRBD1. CDR1 MNHEY and CDR2 SVGAGI come from the germline V gene. V was pared by 7 bases and J by 6 bases, with 10 bases of the junction left unmatched. The CDR3 runs 14 residues. CDR3 bases: TGTGCCAGCATCCTGGACAGGGGACAAGTCGAGCAGTACTTC. Translated: CASILDRGQVEQYF.

The chain uses TRBV28 and TRBJ2-1; 7 nucleotides line up with TRBD2. The CDR3 covers 15 residues. J was trimmed by 9 bases and V by 4 bases; bases with no gene match: 12. Germline CDR1 and CDR2: MDHEN and SYDVKM. The CDR3 reads CASSSTSSGRREQFF. CDR3 nucleotide sequence: TGTGCCAGCAGTTCGACTAGCTCGGGGAGGCGTGAGCAGTTCTTC. The full variable domain, rest sourced from reference TRBV28 and TRBJ2-1, is DVKVTQSSRYLVKRTGEKVFLECVQDMDHENMFWYRQDPGLGLRLIYFSYDVKMKEKGDIPEGYSVSREKKERFSLILESASTNQTSMYLCASSSTSSGRREQFFGPGTRLTVL.

The genes are TRBV5-1 and TRBJ2-1; the D gene is possibly TRBD1 (6 bases). V lost 2 bases and J 8 bases, leaving 11 bases between the germline ends. The CDR3 consists of 13 residues. Germline assignment: CDR1 SGHRS and CDR2 YFSETQ. The DNA of the CDR3 is TGCGCCAGCAGCTTTACAGGGACGGATGAGCAGTTCTTC. Its translation: CASSFTGTDEQFF.